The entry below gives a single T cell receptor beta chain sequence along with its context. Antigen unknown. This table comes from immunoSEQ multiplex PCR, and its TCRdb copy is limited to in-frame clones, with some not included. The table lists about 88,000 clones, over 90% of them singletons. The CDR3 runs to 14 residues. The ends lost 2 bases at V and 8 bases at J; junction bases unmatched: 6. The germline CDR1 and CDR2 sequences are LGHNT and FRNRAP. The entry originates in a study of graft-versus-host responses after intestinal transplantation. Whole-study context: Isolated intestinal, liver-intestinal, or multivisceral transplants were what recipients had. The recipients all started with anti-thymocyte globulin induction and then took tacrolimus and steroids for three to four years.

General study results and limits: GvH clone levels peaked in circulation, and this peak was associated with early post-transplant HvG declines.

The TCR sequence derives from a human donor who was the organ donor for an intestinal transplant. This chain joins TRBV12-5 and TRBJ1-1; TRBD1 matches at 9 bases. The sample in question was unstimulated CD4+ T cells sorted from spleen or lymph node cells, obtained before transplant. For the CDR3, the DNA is TGTGCTAGTGGTTTGCGGGACAGGGATCGCGAAGCTTTCTTT. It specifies CASGLRDRDREAFF.